This T cell receptor (beta chain) derives from a study of blood T cell repertoires in COVID-19 (dated by TCRdb to the early 2020s). For context, the study as a whole: Samples covering the acute and convalescent phases of COVID-19 were provided by collaborators in the United States, Italy and Spain. The material from the prospective study consisted of cDNA or gDNA derived from T cells, B-cell-depleted T cells, or PBMCs. The dataset comprised deeply sampled blood TCRbeta repertoires from subjects exposed to, actively infected with, or recovered from COVID-19. A freely available public database, intended as a resource for researchers studying the immune response to SARS-CoV-2, is where the repertoires were released. The samples were drawn from two sources: the first 160 participants of the ongoing ImmuneRACE study, and 1,000 to 1,500 subjects contributed by 6 global collaborators. Nearly every sample came with metadata listing a de-identified subject ID, COVID-19 status, age in years and sex. HLA class I and class II types, where available, came from metadata supplied by the sample provider rather than from assay-based typing. Beyond this particular receptor, the publication reports: The amount of clinical and demographic metadata varied by source and participant and was provided uncurated.

Participants in the prospective study were enrolled through a virtual design, were aged about 18 to 89 years, and lived in roughly 25 United States geographic areas. In the prospective study, participants were assigned to cohorts based on the clinical history participants reported in a screening survey and a study questionnaire. For ImmuneRACE Cohort 3, a participant was defined as recovered based on two consecutive negative NP/OP PCR tests, clearance by a healthcare professional, or resolution of symptoms. Mobile phlebotomists in the prospective study collected whole blood, serum and a nasopharyngeal or oropharyngeal swab from every participant. Additional blood draws and questionnaires over a 2-month period could optionally be provided by prospective study participants. Before DNA extraction, prospective study blood samples were shipped either frozen or at room temperature. The immunoSEQ Assay, a bias-controlled multiplex PCR, was used to amplify TCRbeta CDR3 regions from genomic DNA. As for the authors' bioinformatics: The number of nucleated cells in each sample was estimated from the amplification of reference gene primers within the assay. Sequence reads were collapsed and filtered to measure the absolute abundance of every unique TCRbeta CDR3 rearrangement. For each sample, productive Simpson clonality was calculated as the square root of Simpson's diversity index over productive rearrangements. What TCRdb holds here is the immuneACCESS table cut down to in-frame rearrangements. Part of the clones is not present; checked against another copy, under half of the missing clones reflect an unresolved V gene, and the others are unexplained. That table is the source of V, J and clone size, and D and trimming were worked out from the DNA. In this sample the table shows 330,000 or so clones, more than 90% of which occur a single time. Of the sample, roughly 18% falls within the top ten clones.

Notes on this clone: What this receptor recognizes is not known. Qualities for individual bases were not recorded, and no much larger clone is one base off.

At the junction V is shortened by 0 bases and J by 8 bases, with 11 bases in between. CDR1 and CDR2 were assigned from the germline V gene as LGHNA and YNFKEQ. The CDR3 numbers 14 residues from cysteine through phenylalanine. The entry retains the CDR3 DNA only, 42 bases that are in frame from base 1. The sequencing sample was made of PBMCs or T cells enriched from blood (not recorded which). This clonotype originated in a woman in her twenties or thirties who had recovered from COVID-19. The chain is made from TRBV4-2 and TRBJ2-1; TRBD2 is perhaps the D gene, given 5 matching bases. The sequenced DNA: TGTGCCAGCAGCCAAGAACACTCGAGGGATGAGCAGTTCTTC. It encodes CASSQEHSRDEQFF.